Below are 23 T cell receptor beta chains sequenced from a single sample in a study of shared T cell receptors in the human thymus. Generated by immunoSEQ multiplex PCR, the TCRdb table keeps only in-frame clones and is missing some. The data hold more than 300,000 clones, with just under 95% observed a single time. The sequencing sample was made of thymocytes. The source is a human donor.

The chain employs TRBV18 and TRBJ2-7, with 8 bases aligning to TRBD1. CDR1 KGHSH and CDR2 LQKENI come from the germline V gene. The V gene end was trimmed by 6 bases and the J gene end by 0 bases; junction bases not matched to a gene: 7. This CDR3 has 15 amino acids. The CDR3 DNA is TGTGCCAGCTCTACAGGGGGTTCGAGCTCCTACGAGCAGTACTTC. It translates to CASSTGGSSSYEQYF.

This clone was recorded only once. The chain carries TRBV14 and TRBJ2-5; 9 positions agree with TRBD2. The CDR3 consists of 17 residues. V gave up 1 base and J gave up 3 bases; unmatched junction bases: 9. The germline V gene has CDR1 SGHDN and CDR2 FVKESK. The CDR3: CASSQAPRRLAEETQYF. CDR3 DNA sequence: TGTGCCAGCAGCCAAGCCCCAAGACGACTAGCGGAAGAGACCCAGTACTTC.

The chain links TRBV27 to TRBJ1-1; the D gene is possibly TRBD1 (6 bases). V was trimmed by 7 bases and J by 0 bases, leaving 12 bases between them. CDR3 length equals 14 residues. CDR1 is MNHEY and CDR2 is SMNVEV in the germline V gene (reference sequence). In nucleotides, the CDR3 is TGTGCCAGCAACCCTAGGGGGTTGAACACTGAAGCTTTCTTT. This encodes CASNPRGLNTEAFF.

The genes are TRBV5-1 and TRBJ2-7; maybe TRBD1 (7 bases). Germline V gene sequence: CDR1 SGHRS, CDR2 YFSETQ. The CDR3 extends over 15 amino acids. The V gene lost 5 bases and the J gene lost 2 bases, with 17 bases spanning the gap. Here the CDR3 reads CASRYSGGSTYEQYF. DNA of the CDR3: TGCGCCAGCAGGTACTCAGGGGGGTCAACCTACGAGCAGTACTTC.

This sequence joins TRBV5-6 and TRBJ2-4; maybe TRBD2 (6 bases). Germline CDR1 SGHDT, CDR2 YYEEEE. Trimming stripped 4 bases from V and 1 base from J, with 15 bases between. This CDR3 spans 16 amino acids. The CDR3 bases are TGTGCCAGCAGCCCTCGCGCGGGGCTCGCCAAAAACATTCAGTACTTC. Translation gives CASSPRAGLAKNIQYF.

The chain has TRBV10-3 and TRBJ1-1, with TRBD1 matching 7 bases. Losses at the gene ends were 6 bases for V and 1 base for J; bases not matched to a gene: 11. Germline assignment: CDR1 ENHRY and CDR2 SYGVKD. The CDR3 is 16 residues long. CDR3 sequence (DNA): TGTGCCATCAGGGGTAAAACAGGGGATGCGAACACTGAAGCTTTCTTT. Translation gives CAIRGKTGDANTEAFF.

The V call is TRBV9, the J call TRBJ2-7; D not certain. V lost 4 bases, J lost 6 bases, and 11 bases lay in between. The CDR3 is 12 amino acids. Germline lookup yields CDR1 SGDLS and CDR2 YYNGEE. The CDR3 nucleotides read TGTGCCAGCAGCTCTCTAAAGTCCGAGCAGTACTTC. It encodes CASSSLKSEQYF.

The rearrangement links TRBV18 to TRBJ2-3; 7 positions match TRBD2. In germline, CDR1 is KGHSH, CDR2 LQKENI. V lost 0 bases, J lost 5 bases, and 14 bases stayed unmatched. CDR3 length: 18 amino acids. The CDR3 region is CASSPPPAEGGIRDTQYF. The CDR3 nucleotides read TGTGCCAGCTCACCACCCCCCGCGGAGGGAGGGATTAGAGATACGCAGTATTTT.

With respect to this clone: The same CDR3 arises from other DNA sequences in this sample as well. This rearrangement joins TRBV18 to TRBJ2-7; 13 bases line up with TRBD2. Germline CDR1 and CDR2: KGHSH and LQKENI. Trimming took 2 bases from V and 1 from J; bases not matched to a gene: 2. The CDR3 has 16 residues. In DNA, the CDR3 is TGTGCCAGCTCACCAGGACTAGCGGGGGTATCCTACGAGCAGTACTTC. Translating gives CASSPGLAGVSYEQYF.

The table lists this clone with a count of one. The J gene is TRBJ2-5, the V gene TRBV7-3; D is uncertain. V gave up 6 bases and J gave up 5 bases, with 13 bases separating them. CDR1 SGHTA and CDR2 FQGTGA come from the germline V gene. The CDR3 consists of 13 residues. As DNA, the CDR3 is TGTGCCAGCAGTTCCAAGCACCGGGAGACCCAGTACTTC. Residues: CASSSKHRETQYF.

The chain uses TRBV28 and TRBJ2-3, with 7 bases lining up with TRBD1. Germline values: CDR1 MDHEN, CDR2 SYDVKM. The CDR3 loop spans 16 amino acids. V lost 4 bases and J lost 0; bases outside the gene matches: 7. The CDR3 is CASSSPGQPSTDTQYF. The CDR3, as DNA: TGTGCCAGCAGTTCCCCGGGACAGCCTAGCACAGATACGCAGTATTTT.

The chain couples TRBV6-1 to TRBJ2-5; TRBD1 agrees at 9 bases. Per germline, CDR1 MNHNS and CDR2 SASEGT. The CDR3 has 15 amino acids. Trimming removed 8 bases from V and 5 bases from J; junction bases left unmatched: 12. This CDR3 is CASGNLQGARETQYF. The CDR3 DNA reads as TGTGCCAGCGGGAACCTACAGGGGGCAAGGGAGACCCAGTACTTC.

V and J are TRBV30 and TRBJ1-2; D unclear. Germline CDR1 is GTSNPN and CDR2 is SVGIG (reference sequence). Deletions cut 4 bases from V and 6 bases from J, with 15 bases between. This CDR3 is 13 amino acids long. CDR3 amino acids: CAWTKEVTDGYTF. The CDR3 DNA sequence: TGTGCCTGGACTAAAGAGGTAACGGATGGCTACACCTTC.

The chain is built from TRBV7-3 and TRBJ2-3; D ambiguous. Germline V gene lookup returns CDR1 SGHTA and CDR2 FQGTGA. This CDR3 contains 15 residues. V was clipped by 2 bases and J by 6 bases, with 15 bases between them. The CDR3 is CASSLEGRGWDTQYF. As DNA, the CDR3 is TGTGCCAGCAGCTTAGAAGGGCGCGGTTGGGATACGCAGTATTTT.

This chain links TRBV27 with TRBJ2-7, with 7 bases matching TRBD1. The V gene's germline CDR1 is MNHEY and CDR2 SMNVEV (reference sequence). CDR3 length: 12 residues. V lost 5 bases and J lost 5; bases outside the gene matches: 3. Here the CDR3 reads CASSHRGDEQYF. The CDR3, as DNA: TGTGCCAGCAGTCACAGGGGCGACGAGCAGTACTTC.

The chain combines TRBV10-1 with TRBJ2-4, with 12 bases fitting TRBD2. Per the germline V gene, CDR1 is WNHNN and CDR2 is SYGVQD (reference sequence). The CDR3 is 21 amino acids. V gave up 0 bases and J gave up 0 bases; unmatched junction bases: 12. The CDR3 sequence is CASSESWRLAGGFLAKNIQYF. The CDR3 DNA follows: TGCGCCAGCAGTGAGTCATGGAGGCTAGCGGGAGGGTTTCTAGCCAAAAACATTCAGTACTTC.

The chain is built from TRBV27 and TRBJ2-2, with TRBD2 matching over 9 bases. Germline V gene lookup returns CDR1 MNHEY and CDR2 SMNVEV (reference sequence). Trimming cost V 3 bases and J 3 bases; bases outside gene matches: 5. The CDR3 loop spans 16 amino acids. CDR3 nucleotides: TGTGCCAGCAGTTTCGCGGGAGGGTGGTACACCGGGGAGCTGTTTTTT. Encoded protein: CASSFAGGWYTGELFF.

The V and J genes are TRBV5-4 and TRBJ2-7, with 7 bases fitting TRBD2. V was clipped by 4 bases and J by 0 bases; unmatched bases: 13. Germline loops: CDR1 SGHNT, CDR2 YYREEE (reference sequence). There are 17 residues in the CDR3. CDR3 in amino acids: CASSLDSGPRASYEQYF. The CDR3 nucleotides are TGTGCCAGCAGCCTCGATAGCGGGCCCCGGGCCTCCTACGAGCAGTACTTC. The full variable domain, completed using reference TRBV5-4 and TRBJ2-7, is ETGVTQSPTHLIKTRGQQVTLRCSSQSGHNTVSWYQQALGQGPQFIFQYYREEENGRGNFPPRFSGLQFPNYSSELNVNALELDDSALYLCASSLDSGPRASYEQYFGPGTRLTVT.

V and J are TRBV7-6 and TRBJ2-1, with TRBD2 identical over 9 bases. After removal of 6 bases from V and 8 bases from J, the junction contained 20 bases not matched to a gene. Germline values: CDR1 SGHVS, CDR2 FNYEAQ. The CDR3 spans 18 residues. The CDR3 loop reads CASRQRARRAGGADEQFF. The CDR3 nucleotides are TGTGCCAGCAGGCAAAGGGCCCGGAGAGCGGGAGGAGCGGATGAGCAGTTCTTC.

The chain carries TRBV7-3 and TRBJ2-2; 8 positions match TRBD2. The germline gives CDR1 SGHTA, CDR2 FQGTGA. The CDR3 runs 17 residues. Trimming cost V 3 bases and J 2 bases; bases outside gene matches: 8. CDR3 DNA sequence: TGTGCCAGCAGCTTTTTCCGGGAGGGCCATAACACCGGGGAGCTGTTTTTT. Amino acids: CASSFFREGHNTGELFF.

The J gene is TRBJ1-5, the V gene TRBV28, with no clear D. In germline, CDR1 is MDHEN, CDR2 SYDVKM. The CDR3 is made up of 11 amino acids. V was trimmed by 7 bases and J by 9 bases, leaving 10 bases between them. The CDR3 DNA reads TGTGCCAGCACCTTTGTTGGGCCCCAGCATTTT. It codes for CASTFVGPQHF.

The V call is TRBV28, the J call TRBJ2-1; 7 bases are shared with TRBD2. CDR1 is MDHEN and CDR2 is SYDVKM in the germline V gene. The junction had 2 bases not matched to a gene; V was cut back by 8 bases and J by 1 base. The CDR3 is 13 residues long. The CDR3 nucleotides read TGTGCCAGCGGGGAGGGGTCCTACAATGAGCAGTTCTTC. Translated: CASGEGSYNEQFF.

The chain recombines TRBV5-4 with TRBJ2-3; 8 nucleotides agree with TRBD1. Germline V gene data show CDR1 as SGHNT and CDR2 as YYREEE (reference sequence). Trimming at V came to 0 bases and at J to 5 bases, leaving 5 bases not matched to a gene. The CDR3 length is 15 residues. This chain's CDR3 is CASSLVGQAEDTQYF. The CDR3 DNA sequence: TGTGCCAGCAGCTTGGTGGGACAGGCTGAAGATACGCAGTATTTT.